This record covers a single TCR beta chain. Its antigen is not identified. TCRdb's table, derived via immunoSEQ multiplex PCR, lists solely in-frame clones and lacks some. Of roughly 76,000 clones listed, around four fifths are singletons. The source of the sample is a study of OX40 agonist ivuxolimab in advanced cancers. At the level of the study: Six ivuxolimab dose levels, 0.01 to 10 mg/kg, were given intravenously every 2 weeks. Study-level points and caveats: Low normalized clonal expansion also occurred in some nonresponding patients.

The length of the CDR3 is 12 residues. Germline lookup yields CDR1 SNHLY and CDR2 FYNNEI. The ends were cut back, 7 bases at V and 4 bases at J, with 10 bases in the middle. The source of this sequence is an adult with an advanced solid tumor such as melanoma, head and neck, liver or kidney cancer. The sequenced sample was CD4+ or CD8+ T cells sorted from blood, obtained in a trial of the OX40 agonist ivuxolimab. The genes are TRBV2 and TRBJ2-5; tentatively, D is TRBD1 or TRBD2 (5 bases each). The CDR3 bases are TGTGCCAGCATGGGGGAAGTAGAGACCCAGTACTTC. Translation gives CASMGEVETQYF. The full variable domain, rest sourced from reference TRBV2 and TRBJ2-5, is EPEVTQTPSHQVTQMGQEVILRCVPISNHLYFYWYRQILGQKVEFLVSFYNNEISEKSEIFDDQFSVERPDGSNFTLKIRSTKLEDSAMYFCASMGEVETQYFGPGTRLLVL.